Below, 3 T cell receptor beta chains from the same sample are listed, as sequenced in a study of regulatory T cells in long-lasting Graves disease. Specified time point: newly diagnosed GD, antithyroid drugs for less than 3 months. The TCR library was prepared using RNA isolated from PBMCs. Through Arm-PCR of CDR3 regions and iRepertoire HTBI primers, TCR beta libraries were built. Each CDR3 protein gets one entry after TCRdb re-called the multiplex PCR reads with MiXCR. This table holds approximately 540,000 distinct CDR3 sequences, 9.5% to 15% found once. This same sample was also taken into another study, of T cells in Graves' hyperthyroidism and ophthalmopathy.

Sequencing used peripheral blood mononuclear cells (PBMCs), obtained at new diagnosis, from a patient treated with antithyroid drugs. The receptors were sampled from a woman aged 25-40 years with Graves disease.

The table lists this clonotype with many counts. J is TRBJ2-3 and V is TRBV4-1; D remains unclear. Germline CDR1 and CDR2: MGHRA and YSYEKL. Trimming pared 6 bases from V and 2 bases from J, leaving 21 bases between. CDR3 size: 17 residues. This CDR3 reads CASRPDPGSKFTDTQYF. CDR3 DNA: TGCGCCAGCAGGCCCGATCCAGGATCGAAATTCACAGATACGCAGTATTTT.

This clonotype occurred many times. The chain links TRBV28 to TRBJ2-2; D is uncertain. CDR3 length equals 12 residues. With 7 bases removed from V and 2 bases from J, the gap between germline ends came to 5 bases. CDR1 and CDR2 from the germline V gene are MDHEN and SYDVKM. CDR3: CASKTNTGELFF. The CDR3 DNA reads TGTGCCAGCAAAACCAACACCGGGGAGCTGTTTTTT. The full variable domain, rest sourced from reference TRBV28 and TRBJ2-2, is DVKVTQSSRYLVKRTGEKVFLECVQDMDHENMFWYRQDPGLGLRLIYFSYDVKMKEKGDIPEGYSVSREKKERFSLILESASTNQTSMYLCASKTNTGELFFGEGSRLTVL.

Worth noting for this clonotype: A much bigger clone sits one base away, suggesting this may be a read error. V usage is TRBV30 and J usage is TRBJ2-5, with unresolved D. The J call may be mistaken, given a closer DNA end match to TRBJ2-1. Germline lookup yields CDR1 GTSNPN and CDR2 SVGIG (reference sequence). The length of the CDR3 is 12 residues. The CDR3 DNA sequence: TGTGCCTGGAGTGTAGCTTACAGTGAGCAGTTCTTC. Its translation: CAWSVAYSEQFF.